The 28 T cell receptor beta chains given below trace back to one sample, sequenced in a study of T cell clonotyping in hematopoietic cell transplantation. Clones were sequenced by immunoSEQ multiplex PCR, and TCRdb holds only the in-frame ones, with some missing. The top ten hold about 1.5% of the sample, which has about 36,000 clones, 85% to 95% seen once. The time point was: recipient sample about 28 days before transplant, after cytoreduction. The sequencing here drew on peripheral blood mononuclear cells, taken before stem cell transplant. All receptors come from a middle-aged man with chronic myeloid leukemia. Some clones in this sample may be carry-over from other donors' samples.

The chain couples TRBV6-1 to TRBJ1-2, with a possible D match to TRBD1 (5 bases). The CDR3 is 14 residues long. The germline CDR1 and CDR2 sequences are MNHNS and SASEGT. Trimming took off 6 bases at V and 8 bases at J, with 19 bases between the two ends. Written as DNA, the CDR3 is TGTGCCAGCAGCCCCACGGGACTCCAGTGGGGCTACACCTTC. Translated: CASSPTGLQWGYTF.

The chain is built from TRBV11-3 and TRBJ2-7; D remains ambiguous. This CDR3 is 14 amino acids long. Trimming left V 5 bases short and J 0 bases short, with 11 bases between. Germline CDR1 and CDR2: SGHNT and YENEEA. CDR3 region: CASSLGSASYEQYF. The CDR3 DNA sequence: TGTGCCAGCAGCCTCGGGTCAGCCTCCTACGAGCAGTACTTC.

V gene TRBV6-5 combines with J gene TRBJ2-1, with D possibly TRBD2 on 5 matching bases. V lost 7 bases and J lost 7, with 8 bases in between. This CDR3 has 11 residues. Germline CDR1 and CDR2: MNHEY and SVGAGI. In DNA form, the CDR3 reads TGTGCCAGCACCCGACTAAATGAGCAGTTCTTC. Encoded protein: CASTRLNEQFF.

This clone was seen more than once but under ten times. The rearrangement joins TRBV4-2 to TRBJ1-5, with 8 bases identical to TRBD1. V gave up 3 bases and J gave up 3 bases; unmatched junction bases: 19. CDR1 is LGHNA and CDR2 is YNFKEQ in the germline V gene. The CDR3 covers 20 residues. The CDR3 is CASSHVEPRLGQVFNQPQHF. CDR3 sequence (DNA): TGTGCCAGCAGCCATGTCGAACCCCGGTTGGGACAGGTTTTCAATCAGCCCCAGCATTTT.

The genes are TRBV28 and TRBJ2-3; 9 bases line up with TRBD2. The CDR3 totals 17 residues. Trimming at V came to 5 bases and at J to 4 bases, leaving 13 bases not matched to a gene. CDR1 MDHEN and CDR2 SYDVKM come from the germline V gene. CDR3 amino acids: CASSVPGGGGAPDTQYF. CDR3 DNA sequence: TGTGCCAGCAGTGTCCCCGGAGGCGGGGGGGCCCCAGATACGCAGTATTTT.

The CDR3 sequence is CASSGQGLHTEAFF. The CDR3 DNA sequence: TGCGCCAGCAGCGGACAGGGTCTGCACACTGAAGCTTTCTTT. The genes are TRBV5-1 and TRBJ1-1; 8 nucleotides line up with TRBD1. The V gene end was trimmed by 4 bases and the J gene end by 3 bases; junction bases not matched to a gene: 5. CDR3 length: 14 amino acids. Germline lookup yields CDR1 SGHRS and CDR2 YFSETQ.

This clone was seen just once. The V call is TRBV7-9, the J call TRBJ1-1; 7 bases fit TRBD1. The J segment lost 11 bases and the V segment lost 6 bases, leaving 18 bases of the junction unmatched. CDR1 is SEHNR, CDR2 FQNEAQ, per germline (reference sequence). The CDR3 covers 15 residues. For the CDR3, the DNA is TGTGCCAGCAGTCCCTATGGAGTACAGGGGCGGGTTGCTTTCTTT. The encoded protein is CASSPYGVQGRVAFF.

The J gene is TRBJ1-1, the V gene TRBV5-5, with a weak D call TRBD1 (5 bases). With 0 bases removed from V and 1 base from J, the gap between germline ends came to 7 bases. CDR1 is SGHKS and CDR2 is YYEKEE in the germline V gene (reference sequence). The CDR3 runs 14 residues. CDR3 bases: TGTGCCAGCAGCTTGGAGGGGTGGAACACTGAAGCTTTCTTT. Its protein is CASSLEGWNTEAFF. The whole variable domain, remainder taken from reference TRBV5-5 and TRBJ1-1, is DAGVTQSPTHLIKTRGQQVTLRCSPISGHKSVSWYQQVLGQGPQFIFQYYEKEERGRGNFPDRFSARQFPNYSSELNVNALLLGDSALYLCASSLEGWNTEAFFGQGTRLTVV.

V is TRBV4-2 and J is TRBJ2-3; possibly TRBD2 for D (6 bases). V dropped 1 base and J dropped 2 bases, with 10 bases sitting between them. From germline, CDR1 is LGHNA and CDR2 YNFKEQ. This CDR3 is 15 amino acids long. The CDR3, as DNA: TGTGCCAGCAGCCAAGTCCCGGGACTCACAGATACGCAGTATTTT. Its translation: CASSQVPGLTDTQYF.

This clone has just one count. The chain couples TRBV19 to TRBJ2-7; the D call may be TRBD1 or TRBD2 (5 bases each). CDR3 length: 14 amino acids. V lost 5 bases, J lost 2 bases, and 13 bases lay in between. Looked up from germline, CDR1 is LNHDA and CDR2 is SQIVND (reference sequence). The CDR3 coding sequence is TGTGCCAGTAGTCTGGGACGGCGTGCCTACGAGCAGTACTTC. Residues: CASSLGRRAYEQYF.

The chain employs TRBV2 and TRBJ2-2, with D possibly being TRBD1 (5 bases). Germline V gene data show CDR1 as SNHLY and CDR2 as FYNNEI. The CDR3 extends over 16 amino acids. With 2 bases removed from V and 0 bases from J, the gap between germline ends came to 10 bases. The CDR3 region has the DNA TGTGCCAGCAGTGAACAGGGCCCTTCGAACACCGGGGAGCTGTTTTTT. Translated, it gives CASSEQGPSNTGELFF.

The chain carries TRBV18 and TRBJ1-2; a possible D gene is TRBD1 (6 bases). Trimming stripped 0 bases from V and 6 bases from J, with 14 bases between. This CDR3 is 15 amino acids long. From germline, CDR1 is KGHSH and CDR2 LQKENI. CDR3 residues: CASSPPRGDTDGYTF. CDR3 bases: TGTGCCAGCTCACCACCGCGGGGGGACACGGATGGCTACACCTTC.

The rearrangement links TRBV2 to TRBJ2-3; TRBD2 agrees at 7 bases. Germline loops: CDR1 SNHLY, CDR2 FYNNEI. This CDR3 comprises 17 residues. J lost 0 bases, V lost 7 bases, and 13 bases had no gene match. The CDR3 region has the DNA TGTGCCAGCACATCGAGCGGGGCGACCTCTAGCACAGATACGCAGTATTTT. Protein product: CASTSSGATSSTDTQYF. The entire variable domain, with the rest obtained from reference TRBV2 and TRBJ2-3, is as follows: EPEVTQTPSHQVTQMGQEVILRCVPISNHLYFYWYRQILGQKVEFLVSFYNNEISEKSEIFDDQFSVERPDGSNFTLKIRSTKLEDSAMYFCASTSSGATSSTDTQYFGPGTRLTVL.

This sequence joins TRBV4-2 and TRBJ1-2; D possibly corresponds to TRBD1 (5 bases). The CDR3 covers 17 residues. V lost 1 base, J lost 1 base, and 16 bases lay in between. CDR1 and CDR2 from the germline V gene are LGHNA and YNFKEQ. This chain's CDR3 is CASSQGGGIENNYGYTF. In DNA, the CDR3 is TGTGCCAGCAGCCAAGGCGGGGGGATCGAAAATAACTATGGCTACACCTTC.

V usage is TRBV4-3 and J usage is TRBJ2-7; D unresolved. CDR1 is LGHNA, CDR2 YSLEER, per germline. The CDR3 spans 14 residues. The V end was cut by 0 bases, the J end by 4 bases, with 10 bases between. Here the CDR3 reads CASSQDTERYEQYF. The CDR3 region has the DNA TGCGCCAGCAGCCAAGATACGGAGAGATACGAGCAGTACTTC.

The chain employs TRBV11-2 and TRBJ1-5, with D maybe TRBD1 (6 bases). V lost 5 bases, J lost 3 bases, and 8 bases lay in between. Germline CDR1 reads SGHAT; CDR2 reads FQNNGV. The CDR3 has 13 amino acids. This CDR3 is CASSRTANQPQHF. CDR3 coding DNA: TGTGCCAGCAGCAGGACAGCCAATCAGCCCCAGCATTTT.

This chain uses TRBV12-5 with TRBJ2-6; D is unresolved. Germline CDR1 and CDR2: LGHNT and FRNRAP. V shed 2 bases and J shed 2 bases, with 4 bases lying between them. The CDR3 extends over 14 amino acids. CDR3 loop: CASGLTPGANVLTF. The CDR3 coding sequence is TGTGCTAGTGGTTTGACCCCTGGGGCCAACGTCCTGACTTTC.

The rearrangement uses TRBV7-9 and TRBJ2-2; no clear D gene. The CDR3 runs to 13 residues. Germline assignment: CDR1 SEHNR and CDR2 FQNEAQ (reference sequence). The V and J ends lost 5 bases and 3 bases respectively, with 7 bases between them. Written as DNA, the CDR3 is TGTGCCAGCAGCCTCGACGACACCGGGGAGCTGTTTTTT. Residues: CASSLDDTGELFF.

The chain carries TRBV7-9 and TRBJ2-7; weak D call: TRBD1 (5 bases). V lost 1 base, J lost 5 bases, and 12 bases lay in between. Germline values: CDR1 SEHNR, CDR2 FQNEAQ (reference sequence). CDR3 length: 14 residues. The CDR3: CASSLGTRADEQYF. The CDR3 DNA reads TGTGCCAGCAGCTTAGGGACACGGGCTGACGAGCAGTACTTC.

This clone showed up just once. This chain joins TRBV4-1 and TRBJ1-3; D possibly corresponds to TRBD1 (5 bases). The germline CDR1 and CDR2 sequences are MGHRA and YSYEKL. V was clipped by 0 bases and J by 2 bases, with 8 bases between them. The CDR3 is 15 residues long. CDR3 nucleotide sequence: TGCGCCAGCAGCCAAGATGGAGGGGCTGGAAACACCATATATTTT. Its translation: CASSQDGGAGNTIYF.

The rearrangement uses TRBV29-1 and TRBJ2-2; 8 positions match TRBD1. The CDR3 length is 15 residues. Trimming cost V 7 bases and J 3 bases; bases outside gene matches: 10. Germline CDR1 is SQVTM and CDR2 is ANQGSEA. DNA for the CDR3: TGCAGCGCCATTACAGGGGGTCCCGACACCGGGGAGCTGTTTTTT. Its protein is CSAITGGPDTGELFF.

The chain recombines TRBV19 with TRBJ1-1; D is unclear. CDR3 size: 14 residues. Germline CDR1 reads LNHDA; CDR2 reads SQIVND (reference sequence). Trimming removed 4 bases at V and 11 bases at J, with 20 bases between. The DNA for the CDR3 is TGTGCCAGTAGTACCGAAACTTATGTTTTTCAGGCTTTCTTT. It codes for CASSTETYVFQAFF.

V gene TRBV5-4 combines with J gene TRBJ2-2; 8 positions agree with TRBD1. This CDR3 is 15 amino acids long. CDR1 is SGHNT, CDR2 YYREEE, per germline (reference sequence). Trimming took 2 bases from V and 7 from J; bases not matched to a gene: 7. CDR3 nucleotides: TGTGCCAGCAGCTTCCCAAGGACAGGGTTCGGGGAGCTGTTTTTT. Its protein product is CASSFPRTGFGELFF.

The chain's CDR3 is CASSRGTSASEQFF. The CDR3 nucleotides are TGTGCCAGCAGCCGAGGGACTAGCGCAAGTGAGCAGTTCTTC. The V and J genes are TRBV7-3 and TRBJ2-1; 10 nucleotides align to TRBD2. The V gene end was trimmed by 5 bases and the J gene end by 9 bases; junction bases not matched to a gene: 7. CDR3 length: 14 amino acids. The germline gives CDR1 SGHTA, CDR2 FQGTGA. Together with reference TRBV7-3 and TRBJ2-1, the CDR3 gives the full variable domain: GAGVSQTPSNKVTEKGKYVELRCDPISGHTALYWYRQSLGQGPEFLIYFQGTGAADDSGLPNDRFFAVRPEGSVSTLKIQRTERGDSAVYLCASSRGTSASEQFFGPGTRLTVL.

The chain has TRBV29-1 and TRBJ2-7; no clear D gene. The CDR3 is made up of 11 amino acids. Germline loops: CDR1 SQVTM, CDR2 ANQGSEA. V was shortened by 2 bases and J by 1 base, with 3 bases between the two germline ends. The CDR3 nucleotides are TGCAGCGTTGAACATTCCTACGAGCAGTACTTC. Translation gives CSVEHSYEQYF.

The chain couples TRBV6-5 to TRBJ1-1, with TRBD1 matching 7 bases. The length of the CDR3 is 13 residues. The V gene end was trimmed by 2 bases and the J gene end by 9 bases; junction bases not matched to a gene: 6. Germline V CDR1 and CDR2: MNHEY, SVGAGI. In DNA, the CDR3 is TGTGCCAGCAGTTACAATGAGGGGGCGAAAGCTTTCTTT. This encodes CASSYNEGAKAFF.

The V and J genes are TRBV7-3 and TRBJ2-3; 12 bases line up with TRBD2. This CDR3 region has 18 residues. J lost 0 bases, V lost 6 bases, and 10 bases had no gene match. Germline assignment: CDR1 SGHTA and CDR2 FQGTGA. The CDR3 region has the DNA TGTGCCAGCAGGTACCGACTAGCGGGGGTCATCAGCACAGATACGCAGTATTTT. Protein sequence: CASRYRLAGVISTDTQYF.

The chain is built from TRBV28 and TRBJ1-6, with TRBD1 as a possible D gene (5 bases). CDR3 length: 11 residues. V was trimmed by 6 bases and J by 18 bases, leaving 15 bases between them. Looked up from germline, CDR1 is MDHEN and CDR2 is SYDVKM. The CDR3 is CASSFRDGHHF. The CDR3 DNA reads TGTGCCAGCAGCTTCCGGGACGGCCACCACTTT.